The 8 T cell receptor beta chains below come from one sample, sequenced in a study of cytomegalovirus exposure and HLA in healthy donors. The PCR had 60 Vbeta and 13 Jbeta primers. Sequenced by immunoSEQ multiplex PCR; TCRdb stores in-frame clones only, minus some. The sample holds 150,000 to 200,000 clones, 86% seen once. Sequences were obtained from PBMCs. Receptor source: a woman aged 18 to 35 in good health and CMV-seronegative.

This clone appeared once. The chain combines TRBV5-1 with TRBJ2-7, with 8 nucleotides matching TRBD1. The CDR3 length is 14 residues. Trimming cost V 4 bases and J 2 bases; bases outside gene matches: 5. Germline V gene sequence: CDR1 SGHRS, CDR2 YFSETQ. Here the CDR3 reads CASSPDRDPYEQYF. CDR3 nucleotide sequence: TGCGCCAGCAGCCCGGACAGGGATCCCTACGAGCAGTACTTC.

A remark on this clone: This sample includes further DNA sequences coding for the same CDR3. Here the CDR3 reads CASSLSGRPDEQYF. The CDR3 DNA is TGTGCCAGCAGTCTTAGCGGGAGACCCGACGAGCAGTACTTC. The V gene is TRBV27, the J gene TRBJ2-7; 9 bases map to TRBD2. There are 14 residues in the CDR3. V shed 5 bases and J 5 bases; nucleotides not matched to a gene: 7. Germline-derived CDR1 and CDR2 are MNHEY and SMNVEV (reference sequence).

The rearrangement joins TRBV6-5 to TRBJ1-1; possibly TRBD1 for D (6 bases). V lost 7 bases and J lost 4, with 13 bases in between. The CDR3 extends over 13 amino acids. In germline, CDR1 is MNHEY, CDR2 SVGAGI. As DNA, the CDR3 is TGTGCCAGCACCGACAGGCATCCCACTGAAGCTTTCTTT. This codes for CASTDRHPTEAFF.

The chain couples TRBV28 to TRBJ1-4, with a tentative D call TRBD1 (5 bases). Germline V gene lookup returns CDR1 MDHEN and CDR2 SYDVKM. Trimming removed 4 bases from V and 8 bases from J, with 14 bases in between. This CDR3 is built from 14 residues. The CDR3 loop is CASSSRDLPEKLFF. In DNA form, the CDR3 reads TGTGCCAGCAGTTCCCGGGACTTGCCAGAAAAACTGTTTTTT.

The chain links TRBV28 to TRBJ1-1; D uncertain. This CDR3 is 13 amino acids long. V dropped 6 bases and J dropped 1 base, with 9 bases sitting between them. The germline V gene has CDR1 MDHEN and CDR2 SYDVKM. CDR3 sequence (DNA): TGTGCCAGCAGCTCAGATGCGAACACTGAAGCTTTCTTT. Its translation is CASSSDANTEAFF.

V is TRBV5-1 and J is TRBJ1-1; tentatively, D is TRBD1 (5 bases). Germline lookup yields CDR1 SGHRS and CDR2 YFSETQ. This CDR3 region has 14 residues. Between the trimmed V and J ends, which lost 0 bases and 2 bases, there was a span of 8 bases. The CDR3 region is CASSLATGNTEAFF. The CDR3 DNA reads TGCGCCAGCAGCTTGGCCACAGGTAACACTGAAGCTTTCTTT.

J is TRBJ2-4 and V is TRBV5-1, with TRBD2 matching 12 bases. There are 17 residues in the CDR3. The germline gives CDR1 SGHRS, CDR2 YFSETQ. The ends lost 4 bases at V and 6 bases at J; junction bases unmatched: 11. The CDR3 coding sequence is TGCGCCAGCAGCGACGATCCTAGCGGGGGGGCTGGAAACATTCAGTACTTC. The encoded protein is CASSDDPSGGAGNIQYF. Full variable domain (outside the CDR3, taken from reference TRBV5-1 and TRBJ2-4): KAGVTQTPRYLIKTRGQQVTLSCSPISGHRSVSWYQQTPGQGLQFLFEYFSETQRNKGNFPGRFSGRQFSNSRSEMNVSTLELGDSALYLCASSDDPSGGAGNIQYFGAGTRLSVL.

The chain links TRBV15 to TRBJ2-1, with TRBD2 matching 10 bases. The CDR3 spans 16 residues. Germline lookup yields CDR1 LNHNV and CDR2 YYDKDF (reference sequence). The ends lost 0 bases at V and 4 bases at J; junction bases unmatched: 3. CDR3 nucleotides: TGTGCCACCAGCAGAGATCGAGCGGGGGGGTACAATGAGCAGTTCTTC. Its translation is CATSRDRAGGYNEQFF. Using reference TRBV15 and TRBJ2-1 for the parts outside the CDR3, the full variable domain is DAMVIQNPRYQVTQFGKPVTLSCSQTLNHNVMYWYQQKSSQAPKLLFHYYDKDFNNEADTPDNFQSRRPNTSFCFLDIRSPGLGDTAMYLCATSRDRAGGYNEQFFGPGTRLTVL.